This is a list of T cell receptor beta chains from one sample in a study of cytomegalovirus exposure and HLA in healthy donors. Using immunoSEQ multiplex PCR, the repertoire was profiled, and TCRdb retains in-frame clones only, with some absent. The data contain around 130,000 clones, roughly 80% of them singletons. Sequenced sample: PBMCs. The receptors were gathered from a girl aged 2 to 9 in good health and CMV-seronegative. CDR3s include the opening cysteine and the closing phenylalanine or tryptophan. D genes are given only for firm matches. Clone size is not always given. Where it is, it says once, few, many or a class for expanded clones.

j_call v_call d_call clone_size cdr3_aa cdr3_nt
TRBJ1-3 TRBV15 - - CATSRDLFSGNTIYF TGTGCCACCAGCAGAGATCTGTTCTCTGGAAACACCATATATTTT
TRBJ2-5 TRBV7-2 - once CASSLNSGYQETQYF TGTGCCAGCAGCTTAAATAGCGGTTACCAAGAGACCCAGTACTTC
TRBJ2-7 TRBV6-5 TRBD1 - CASSYERQGNEQYF TGTGCCAGCAGTTACGAGAGACAGGGAAACGAGCAGTACTTC
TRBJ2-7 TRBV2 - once CASLTQWGSYEQYF TGTGCCAGCCTTACCCAGTGGGGCTCCTACGAGCAGTACTTC
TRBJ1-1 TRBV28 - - CASKITAANTEAFF TGTGCCAGCAAAATTACGGCGGCTAACACTGAAGCTTTCTTT
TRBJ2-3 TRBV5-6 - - CASSPGWNTDTQYF TGTGCCAGCAGCCCGGGATGGAACACAGATACGCAGTATTTT
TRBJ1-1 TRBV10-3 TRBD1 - CAIRPRDRNTEAFF TGTGCCATCAGGCCGCGGGACAGAAACACTGAAGCTTTCTTT
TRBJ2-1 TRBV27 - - CASHSGFLGEQFF TGTGCCAGCCACAGTGGGTTTCTTGGTGAGCAGTTCTTC
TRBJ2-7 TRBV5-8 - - CASSLGGGPPYEQYF TGTGCCAGCAGCTTGGGTGGCGGGCCCCCCTACGAGCAGTACTTC
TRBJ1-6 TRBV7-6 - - CASSSLQGGDSPLHF TGTGCCAGCAGCTCCCTACAGGGTGGAGATTCACCCCTCCACTTT
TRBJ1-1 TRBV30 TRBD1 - CAWSEGQGFLIRVFF TGTGCCTGGAGTGAGGGACAGGGATTTCTTATTCGCGTTTTCTTT
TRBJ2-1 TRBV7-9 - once CASSLELEQFF TGTGCCAGCAGCTTAGAGCTAGAGCAGTTCTTC
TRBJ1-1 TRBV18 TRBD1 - CASSRNAGGTEAFF TGTGCCAGCTCACGGAACGCAGGGGGCACTGAAGCTTTCTTT
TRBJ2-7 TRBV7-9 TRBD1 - CASSSTDRVVAYEQYF TGTGCCAGCAGCTCAACTGACAGGGTAGTGGCCTACGAGCAGTACTTC
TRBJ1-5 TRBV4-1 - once CASSQDSGENQPQHF TGCGCCAGCAGCCAAGATTCAGGGGAAAATCAGCCCCAGCATTTT
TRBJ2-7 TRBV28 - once CASSPGGTALYEQYF TGTGCCAGCAGTCCTGGGGGGACAGCCCTATACGAGCAGTACTTC
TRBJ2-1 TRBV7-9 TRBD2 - CASSLVAGGPYNEQFF TGTGCCAGCAGCTTAGTCGCGGGGGGGCCCTACAATGAGCAGTTCTTC
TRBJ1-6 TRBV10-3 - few CAISERGSYNSPLHF TGTGCCATCAGCGAGCGGGGCTCCTATAATTCACCCCTCCACTTT
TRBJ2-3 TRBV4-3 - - CASSQDARRAGTDTQYF TGCGCCAGCAGCCAAGATGCGAGGCGGGCGGGCACAGATACGCAGTATTTT
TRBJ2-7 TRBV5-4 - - CASSLRGIYEQYF TGTGCCAGCAGCTTGAGGGGGATCTACGAGCAGTACTTC
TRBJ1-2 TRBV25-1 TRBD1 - CASSEYEGAWGYTF TGTGCCAGCAGTGAATATGAGGGGGCTTGGGGCTACACCTTC
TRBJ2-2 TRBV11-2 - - CASSSLYGKEGGELFF TGTGCCAGCAGCTCCCTTTACGGGAAAGAGGGCGGGGAGCTGTTTTTT
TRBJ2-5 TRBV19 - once CASSRQDPGTQYF TGTGCCAGTAGTCGACAGGACCCGGGGACCCAGTACTTC
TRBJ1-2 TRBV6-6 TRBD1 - CASSDPGQEVYGYTF TGTGCCAGCAGTGACCCTGGACAGGAGGTCTATGGCTACACCTTC
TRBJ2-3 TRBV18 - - CASSPLGGLTDTQYF TGTGCCAGCTCACCACTGGGCGGACTCACAGATACGCAGTATTTT
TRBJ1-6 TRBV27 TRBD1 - CASSSGGSSPLHF TGTGCCAGCAGTTCAGGGGGCAGTTCACCCCTCCACTTT
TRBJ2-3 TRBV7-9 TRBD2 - CASSGTSGRSTDTQYF TGTGCCAGCAGCGGCACTAGCGGGAGGTCAACAGATACGCAGTATTTT
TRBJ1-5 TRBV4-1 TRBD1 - CASSHRISGQGGNQPQHF TGCGCCAGCAGCCACCGAATCTCCGGACAGGGAGGGAATCAGCCCCAGCATTTT
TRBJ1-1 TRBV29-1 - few CSVEGRLNTEAFF TGCAGCGTTGAAGGCAGGTTGAACACTGAAGCTTTCTTT
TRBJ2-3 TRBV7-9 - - CASSVWRGSTDTQYF TGTGCCAGCAGCGTGTGGAGGGGAAGCACAGATACGCAGTATTTT
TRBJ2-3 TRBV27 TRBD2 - CASRWGETSVDTQYF TGTGCCAGCAGGTGGGGGGAGACTAGCGTAGATACGCAGTATTTT
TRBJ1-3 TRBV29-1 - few CSVLTESGNTIYF TGCAGCGTGCTGACAGAATCTGGAAACACCATATATTTT
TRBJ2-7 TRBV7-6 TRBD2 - CASSSSGGDSYEQYF TGTGCCAGCAGCTCTAGCGGGGGGGATTCCTACGAGCAGTACTTC
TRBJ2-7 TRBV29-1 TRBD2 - CSVDAGGPTYEQYF TGCAGCGTTGACGCGGGGGGCCCCACCTACGAGCAGTACTTC
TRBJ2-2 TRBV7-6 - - CASTLLESTGELFF TGTGCCAGCACGCTTTTAGAGTCCACCGGGGAGCTGTTTTTT
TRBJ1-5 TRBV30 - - CAWGWNGGGQPQHF TGTGCCTGGGGTTGGAACGGCGGGGGTCAGCCCCAGCATTTT
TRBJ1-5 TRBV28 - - CASSLLTSNQPQHF TGTGCCAGCAGTTTATTGACATCCAATCAGCCCCAGCATTTT
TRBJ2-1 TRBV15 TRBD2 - CATSSSGNSYNEQFF TGTGCCACCAGCAGTAGCGGGAACTCCTACAATGAGCAGTTCTTC
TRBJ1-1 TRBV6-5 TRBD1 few CASSYEGTGGNTEAFF TGTGCCAGCAGTTATGAGGGGACAGGGGGAAACACTGAAGCTTTCTTT
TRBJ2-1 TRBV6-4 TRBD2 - CASSETSGTNNEQFF TGTGCCAGCAGCGAGACTAGCGGGACCAACAATGAGCAGTTCTTC
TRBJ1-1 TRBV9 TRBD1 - CASSVVDRGEEAFF TGTGCCAGCAGCGTAGTGGACAGGGGAGAGGAAGCTTTCTTT
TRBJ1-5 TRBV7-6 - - CASSSQRGQPQHF TGTGCCAGCAGCTCTCAGCGTGGTCAGCCCCAGCATTTT